This TCR beta chain was recorded in a study of blood T cell repertoires in COVID-19. Method: immunoSEQ multiplex PCR; TCRdb's copy keeps in-frame clones and lacks some. The sample holds a few hundred thousand clones, roughly 91% seen once. Residents of 24 US areas, aged about 18 to 89 years, made up the participants. Cohort allocation depended upon clinical history that participants reported. The germline V gene has CDR1 MDHEN and CDR2 SYDVKM. V was clipped by 5 bases and J by 7 bases; unmatched bases: 16. The CDR3 sequence is 17 residues long. Source material: PBMCs or T cells enriched from blood (not recorded which). The receptor was isolated from a woman in her fifties or sixties who had recovered from COVID-19. This rearrangement joins TRBV28 to TRBJ1-2; 10 nucleotides line up with TRBD1. CDR3 nucleotides: TGTGCCAGCAGTGCGAGGAACTGGGACAGGGGAAAGATTGGCTACACCTTC. It is translated as CASSARNWDRGKIGYTF.